These 12 T cell receptor beta chains were sequenced from one sample in a study of OX40 agonist ivuxolimab in advanced cancers. The data were produced by immunoSEQ multiplex PCR, yet TCRdb's version contains in-frame clones alone and is incomplete. The table shows about 43,000 clones, with more than 75% occurring only once. This specimen was CD4+ or CD8+ T cells sorted from blood, taken in a trial of the OX40 agonist ivuxolimab. The receptors were gathered from an adult with an advanced solid tumor such as melanoma, head and neck, liver or kidney cancer.

This sequence joins TRBV6-5 and TRBJ1-2; no clear D. The CDR3 runs 11 residues. V was pared by 8 bases and J by 5 bases, with 9 bases between. Germline V lookup: CDR1 MNHEY, CDR2 SVGAGI. CDR3: CASGGSYGYTF. As DNA, the CDR3 is TGTGCCAGCGGAGGGAGTTATGGCTACACCTTC.

The rearrangement joins TRBV5-4 to TRBJ1-1; D is uncertain. Germline-derived CDR1 and CDR2 are SGHNT and YYREEE (reference sequence). V lost 0 bases and J lost 1, with 10 bases in between. CDR3 length: 15 amino acids. CDR3 nucleotide sequence: TGTGCCAGCAGCTTGGAGGTTAGAGGGAACACTGAAGCTTTCTTT. Amino acids: CASSLEVRGNTEAFF.

The chain combines TRBV27 with TRBJ2-1; D is unresolved. The V end lost 5 bases, the J end lost 5 bases, and 4 bases lay between the germline ends. CDR1 and CDR2 from the germline V gene are MNHEY and SMNVEV (reference sequence). CDR3 length: 11 amino acids. CDR3 residues: CASSQNNEQFF. DNA for the CDR3: TGTGCCAGCAGTCAAAACAATGAGCAGTTCTTC.

This clone has more than one count but fewer than ten. The chain carries TRBV4-2 and TRBJ1-2, with D possibly TRBD1 on 6 matching bases. Trimming took off 4 bases at V and 6 bases at J, with 18 bases between the two ends. The CDR3 consists of 15 residues. Germline V lookup: CDR1 LGHNA, CDR2 YNFKEQ. CDR3 loop: CASSPTRLGADGYTF. CDR3 bases: TGTGCCAGCAGCCCCACAAGATTGGGGGCGGATGGCTACACCTTC.

The rearrangement uses TRBV28 and TRBJ1-1; D is unclear. The CDR3 covers 13 residues. V dropped 2 bases and J dropped 4 bases, with 8 bases sitting between them. Germline CDR1 and CDR2: MDHEN and SYDVKM. CDR3 amino acids: CASSLTALTEAFF. DNA of the CDR3: TGTGCCAGCAGTTTAACAGCTCTCACTGAAGCTTTCTTT.

A word on this clone: Other DNA sequences of this sample code for an identical CDR3. V usage is TRBV19 and J usage is TRBJ2-2; TRBD1 or TRBD2 may be the D gene (5 bases each). V was cut by 5 bases and J by 3 bases, with 13 bases left in between. This CDR3 region has 15 residues. Germline CDR1 and CDR2: LNHDA and SQIVND (reference sequence). CDR3 bases: TGTGCCAGTAGTCCAGGGACCGGGGACACCGGGGAGCTGTTTTTT. Amino acids: CASSPGTGDTGELFF.

The rearrangement uses TRBV7-9 and TRBJ1-2, with 9 bases fitting TRBD1. CDR3 length: 13 residues. Germline-derived CDR1 and CDR2 are SEHNR and FQNEAQ (reference sequence). Trimming took 8 bases from V and 8 from J; bases not matched to a gene: 9. CDR3 residues: CASALGQGSGYTF. Written as DNA, the CDR3 is TGTGCCAGCGCTCTGGGACAGGGAAGCGGCTACACCTTC.

The chain uses TRBV11-2 and TRBJ2-2; 8 nucleotides line up with TRBD1. CDR1 SGHAT and CDR2 FQNNGV come from the germline V gene. Germline trimming cut 0 bases from V and 5 bases from J; bases unmatched to any gene: 8. The CDR3 extends over 17 amino acids. CDR3 coding DNA: TGTGCCAGCAGCTTAGATTATTGGACAGGGATTACCGGGGAGCTGTTTTTT. This codes for CASSLDYWTGITGELFF. The whole variable domain, remainder taken from reference TRBV11-2 and TRBJ2-2, is EAGVAQSPRYKIIEKRQSVAFWCNPISGHATLYWYQQILGQGPKLLIQFQNNGVVDDSQLPKDRFSAERLKGVDSTLKIQPAKLEDSAVYLCASSLDYWTGITGELFFGEGSRLTVL.

The V call is TRBV19, the J call TRBJ2-7; 11 bases are a match to TRBD2. The CDR3 runs to 15 residues. V shed 1 base, J shed 6 bases, and the junction held 5 bases outside the gene matches. Per germline, CDR1 LNHDA and CDR2 SQIVND (reference sequence). The CDR3 DNA sequence: TGTGCCAGTAGTATAGTTGGCCTAGCGGGAGGCGAGCAGTACTTC. Amino acids: CASSIVGLAGGEQYF. Full variable domain (outside the CDR3, taken from reference TRBV19 and TRBJ2-7): DGGITQSPKYLFRKEGQNVTLSCEQNLNHDAMYWYRQDPGQGLRLIYYSQIVNDFQKGDIAEGYSVSREKKESFPLTVTSAQKNPTAFYLCASSIVGLAGGEQYFGPGTRLTVT.

This chain's CDR3 is CASSPVGPYEQYF. As DNA, the CDR3 is TGTGCCAGCAGTCCCGTCGGGCCCTACGAGCAGTACTTC. The chain links TRBV27 to TRBJ2-7; no reliable D call. This CDR3 has 13 amino acids. Trimming left V 5 bases short and J 2 bases short, with 10 bases between. Germline V gives CDR1 MNHEY, CDR2 SMNVEV (reference sequence).

The chain employs TRBV7-9 and TRBJ1-1; no reliable D call. Trimming took 4 bases from V and 6 from J, leaving 15 bases between them. Germline V CDR1 and CDR2: SEHNR, FQNEAQ (reference sequence). The CDR3 is made up of 14 amino acids. DNA of the CDR3: TGTGCCAGCAGCTCCATCAGGAAAGGCCCTGAAGCTTTCTTT. Protein: CASSSIRKGPEAFF.

The chain is built from TRBV10-1 and TRBJ2-1, with D maybe TRBD1 (5 bases). The germline gives CDR1 WNHNN, CDR2 SYGVQD (reference sequence). The CDR3 consists of 16 residues. Trimming removed 4 bases from V and 4 bases from J, with 17 bases in between. CDR3 DNA: TGCGCCAGCAGTGCTATACAGGAAGAACCTTACAATGAGCAGTTCTTC. Translating it yields CASSAIQEEPYNEQFF.